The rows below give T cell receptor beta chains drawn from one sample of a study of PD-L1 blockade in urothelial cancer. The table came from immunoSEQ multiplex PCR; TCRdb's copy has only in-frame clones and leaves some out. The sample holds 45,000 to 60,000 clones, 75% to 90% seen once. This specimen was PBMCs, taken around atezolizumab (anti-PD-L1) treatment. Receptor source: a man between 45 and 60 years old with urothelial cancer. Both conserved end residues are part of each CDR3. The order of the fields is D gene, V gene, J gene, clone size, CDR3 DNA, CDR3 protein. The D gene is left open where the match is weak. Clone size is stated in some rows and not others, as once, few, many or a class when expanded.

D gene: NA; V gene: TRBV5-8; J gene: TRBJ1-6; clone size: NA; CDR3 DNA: TGTGCCAGCAGCACCTCGGGTAATTCACCCCTCCACTTT; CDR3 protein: CASSTSGNSPLHF
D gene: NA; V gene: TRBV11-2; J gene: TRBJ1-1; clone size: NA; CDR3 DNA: TGTGCCAGCAGCTTAGTAACAGGCGTGAACACTGAAGCTTTCTTT; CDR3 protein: CASSLVTGVNTEAFF
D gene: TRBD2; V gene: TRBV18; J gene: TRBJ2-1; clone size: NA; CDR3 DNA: TGTGCCAGCTCACCCCCACTACTAGCGGCCTATGGTGAGCAGTTCTTC; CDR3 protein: CASSPPLLAAYGEQFF
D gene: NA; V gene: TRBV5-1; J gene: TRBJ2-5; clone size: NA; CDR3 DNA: TGCGCCAGCAGCTTGCCTCGGGTTGCCCAAGAGACCCAGTACTTC; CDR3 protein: CASSLPRVAQETQYF
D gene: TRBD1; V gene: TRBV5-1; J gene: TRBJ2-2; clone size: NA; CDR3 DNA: TGCGCCAGCTCGGACAGGGGTGACACCGGGGAGCTGTTTTTT; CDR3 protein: CASSDRGDTGELFF
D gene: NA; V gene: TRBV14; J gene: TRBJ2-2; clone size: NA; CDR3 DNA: TGTGCCAGCAGCCTCCACTACGGTGGCGGGGAGCTGTTTTTT; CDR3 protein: CASSLHYGGGELFF
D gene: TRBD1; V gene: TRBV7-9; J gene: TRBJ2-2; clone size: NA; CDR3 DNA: TGTGCCAGCAGCTTCGGACAGGGTTTTACCACCGGGGAGCTGTTTTTT; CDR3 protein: CASSFGQGFTTGELFF
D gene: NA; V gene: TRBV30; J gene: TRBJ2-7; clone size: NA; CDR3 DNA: TGTGCCTGGAGTAACAGGCCTAACTACGAGCAGTACTTC; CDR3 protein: CAWSNRPNYEQYF
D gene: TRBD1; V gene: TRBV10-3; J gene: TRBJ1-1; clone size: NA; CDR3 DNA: TGTGCCGTCCGGGACAGGGGCATGAACACTGAAGCTTTCTTT; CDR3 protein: CAVRDRGMNTEAFF
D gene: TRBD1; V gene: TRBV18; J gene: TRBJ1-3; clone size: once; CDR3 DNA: TGTGCCAGCTCACCAGGACAGGGCGGCACCATATATTTT; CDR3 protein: CASSPGQGGTIYF
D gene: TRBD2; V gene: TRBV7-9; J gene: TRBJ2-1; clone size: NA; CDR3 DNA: TGTGCCAGCAGCTTAGTGAGCAGCGGGAGTTTAAATGAGCAGTTCTTC; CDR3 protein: CASSLVSSGSLNEQFF
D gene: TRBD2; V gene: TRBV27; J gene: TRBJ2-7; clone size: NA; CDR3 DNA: TGTGCCAGCACTTCCGCCGCTAGCGGGAGGTACAACGAGCAGTACTTC; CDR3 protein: CASTSAASGRYNEQYF
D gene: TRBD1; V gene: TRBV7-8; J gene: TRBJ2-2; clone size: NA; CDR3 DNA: TGTGCCAGCAGGGTGACAGGGTACACCGGGGAGCTGTTTTTT; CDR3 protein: CASRVTGYTGELFF
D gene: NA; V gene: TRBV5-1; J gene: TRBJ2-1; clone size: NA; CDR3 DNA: TGCGCCAGCAGGCTGGAGGGCGCAAACAATGAGCAGTTCTTC; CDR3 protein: CASRLEGANNEQFF
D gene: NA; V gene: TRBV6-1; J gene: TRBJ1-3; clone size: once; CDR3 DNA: TGTGCCAGCAGTGAAGAGCACTTGAGCTCTGGAAACACCATATATTTT; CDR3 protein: CASSEEHLSSGNTIYF
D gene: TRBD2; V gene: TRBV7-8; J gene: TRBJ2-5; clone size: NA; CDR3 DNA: TGTGCCAGCAGCAAACAGCGGGGGCCCCAAGAGACCCAGTACTTC; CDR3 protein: CASSKQRGPQETQYF
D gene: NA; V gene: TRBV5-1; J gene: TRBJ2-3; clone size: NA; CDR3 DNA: TGCGCCAGCAGCTTGGGCGAGCGGATTACAGATACGCAGTATTTT; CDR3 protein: CASSLGERITDTQYF
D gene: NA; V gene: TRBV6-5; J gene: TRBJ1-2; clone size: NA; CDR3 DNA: TGTGCCAGCAGTTACTCGAAAAAAGCCAGCTACACCTTC; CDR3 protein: CASSYSKKASYTF
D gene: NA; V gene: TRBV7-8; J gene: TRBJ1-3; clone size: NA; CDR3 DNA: TGTGCCAGCAGCCGTACCGCGACAGGTTTCTCTGGAAACACCATATATTTT; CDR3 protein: CASSRTATGFSGNTIYF
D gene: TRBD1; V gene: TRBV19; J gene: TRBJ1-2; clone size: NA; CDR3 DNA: TGTGCCAGTACCCCTTTAGGGCTGACAGGGAACCTCTATGGCTACACCTTC; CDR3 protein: CASTPLGLTGNLYGYTF
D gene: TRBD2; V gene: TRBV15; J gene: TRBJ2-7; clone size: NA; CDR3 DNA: TGTGCCACCAGCAGGGACTACGTAGCGGGAGGGAAATACGAGCAGTACTTC; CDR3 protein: CATSRDYVAGGKYEQYF
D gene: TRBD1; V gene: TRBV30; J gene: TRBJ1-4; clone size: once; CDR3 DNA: TGTGCCTGGGGGACGGGACAGGGTGTTGAAAAACTGTTTTTT; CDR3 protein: CAWGTGQGVEKLFF
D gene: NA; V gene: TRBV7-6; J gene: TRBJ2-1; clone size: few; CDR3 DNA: TGTGCCAGCAGCGACGGCGGTATCCAGCGGCGCTCCTACAATGAGCAGTTCTTC; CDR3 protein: CASSDGGIQRRSYNEQFF
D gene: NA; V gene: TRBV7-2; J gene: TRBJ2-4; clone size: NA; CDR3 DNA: TGTGCCAGCAGCCCCGCACTGGTCAAAAACATTCAGTACTTC; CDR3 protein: CASSPALVKNIQYF
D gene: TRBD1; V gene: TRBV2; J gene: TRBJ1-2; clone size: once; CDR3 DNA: TGTGCCAGCAGTGAAGAGCCGGGACAGAACTATGGCTACACCTTC; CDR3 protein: CASSEEPGQNYGYTF
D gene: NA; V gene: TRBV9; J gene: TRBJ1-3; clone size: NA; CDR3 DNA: TGTGCCAGCAGCGTAGGACAGACTGCTGGAAACACCATATATTTT; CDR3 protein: CASSVGQTAGNTIYF
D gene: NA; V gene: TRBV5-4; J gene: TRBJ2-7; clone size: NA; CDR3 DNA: TGTGCCAGCAGCGCAGCCTACGAGCAGTACTTC; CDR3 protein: CASSAAYEQYF
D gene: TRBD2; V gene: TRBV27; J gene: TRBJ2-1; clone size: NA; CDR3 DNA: TGTGCCGGCAGTTTGCGGTTTGGGCAGGGACTAGCGGGGGCCCACTACAATGAGCAGTTCTTC; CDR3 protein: CAGSLRFGQGLAGAHYNEQFF
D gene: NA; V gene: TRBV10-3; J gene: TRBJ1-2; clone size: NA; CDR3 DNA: TGTGCCATCAGTGAGGCAGGGAACTATGGCTACACCTTC; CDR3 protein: CAISEAGNYGYTF
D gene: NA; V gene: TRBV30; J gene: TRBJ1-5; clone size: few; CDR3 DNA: TGTGCCTGGAGTTCCCAGGGGCTTAGCAATCAGCCCCAGCATTTT; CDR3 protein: CAWSSQGLSNQPQHF
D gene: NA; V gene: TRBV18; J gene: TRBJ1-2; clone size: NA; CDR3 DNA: TGTGCCAGCTCATCTACAGGGAACTATGGCTACACCTTC; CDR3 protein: CASSSTGNYGYTF
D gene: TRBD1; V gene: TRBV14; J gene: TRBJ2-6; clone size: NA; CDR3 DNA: TGTGCCAGCAGCTATATGATGGGACAGGTGTCTGGGGCCAACGTCCTGACTTTC; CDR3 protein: CASSYMMGQVSGANVLTF
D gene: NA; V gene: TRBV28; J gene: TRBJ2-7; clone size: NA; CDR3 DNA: TGTGCCAGCAGTTTTGTTCCCCAGGGGCCATCATACGAGCAGTACTTC; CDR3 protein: CASSFVPQGPSYEQYF
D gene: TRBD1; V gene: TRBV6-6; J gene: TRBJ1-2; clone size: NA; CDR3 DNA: TGTGCCAGCAGGGAAGGGACAGTTGGCTACACCTTC; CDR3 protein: CASREGTVGYTF
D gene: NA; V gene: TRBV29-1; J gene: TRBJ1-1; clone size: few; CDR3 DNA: TGCAGCGTTCAGGAGCAGACAGGTTTCACTGAAGCTTTCTTT; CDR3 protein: CSVQEQTGFTEAFF
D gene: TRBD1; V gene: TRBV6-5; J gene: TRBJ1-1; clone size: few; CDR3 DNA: TGTGCCAGCAGTTACTCGACATCAGGGGGCGAGAGAGCTTTCTTT; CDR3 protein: CASSYSTSGGERAFF
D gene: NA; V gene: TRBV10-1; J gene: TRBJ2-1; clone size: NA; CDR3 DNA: TGCGCCAGCAGTGTCTCGGCGGAGGTCGGTGAGCAGTTCTTC; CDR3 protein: CASSVSAEVGEQFF
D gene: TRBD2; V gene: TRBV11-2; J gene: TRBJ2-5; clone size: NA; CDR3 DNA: TGTGCCAGCAGCCCCGGGTGGTCGGGGGGAGAGACCCAGTACTTC; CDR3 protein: CASSPGWSGGETQYF
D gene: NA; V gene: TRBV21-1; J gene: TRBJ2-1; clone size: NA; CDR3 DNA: TGTGCCAGCAGCTCTAAAACAATGCGGCCTCAAGGGGGTTTTGAGATGGTCTTC; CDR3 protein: CASSSKTMRPQGGFEMVF
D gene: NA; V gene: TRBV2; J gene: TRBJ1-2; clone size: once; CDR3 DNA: TGTGCCAGGCGAACTGCAGGGGATGGCTACACCTTC; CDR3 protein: CARRTAGDGYTF
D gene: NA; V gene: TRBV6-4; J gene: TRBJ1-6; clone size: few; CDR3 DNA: TGTGCCAGCAGTGCGGAACTACCTCAGTCGCATCTCCACTTT; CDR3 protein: CASSAELPQSHLHF
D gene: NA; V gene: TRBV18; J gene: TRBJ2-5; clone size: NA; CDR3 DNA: TGTGCCAGCTCACCCGGGACAGCCAGCGGGCTGGTCCAGACCCAGTACTTC; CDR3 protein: CASSPGTASGLVQTQYF
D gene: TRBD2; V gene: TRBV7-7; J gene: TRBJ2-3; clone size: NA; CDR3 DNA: TGTGCTAGCAGCTTAGCGGGCAACACAGATACGCAGTATTTT; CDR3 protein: CASSLAGNTDTQYF
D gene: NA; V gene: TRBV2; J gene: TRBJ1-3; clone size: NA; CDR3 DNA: TGTGCCAGCAGTACAGCTGGAAACACCATATATTTT; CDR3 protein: CASSTAGNTIYF
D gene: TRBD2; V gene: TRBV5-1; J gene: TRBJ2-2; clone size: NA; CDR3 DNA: TGCGCCAGCAGCGTGGGACTAGCGAGGGCCGGGGAGCTGTTTTTT; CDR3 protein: CASSVGLARAGELFF
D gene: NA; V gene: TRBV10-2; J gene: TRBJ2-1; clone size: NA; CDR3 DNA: TGCGCCAGCAGTGTAGAAGCGTATGAGCAGTTCTTC; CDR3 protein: CASSVEAYEQFF
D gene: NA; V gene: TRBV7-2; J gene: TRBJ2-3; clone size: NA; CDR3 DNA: TGTGCCAGCAGTACTAGCACAGATACGCAGTATTTT; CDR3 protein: CASSTSTDTQYF
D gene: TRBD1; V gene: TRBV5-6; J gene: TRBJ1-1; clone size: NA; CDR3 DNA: TGTGCCAGCAGCCCGGGCCCAGGGGGAGGAACTGAAGCTTTCTTT; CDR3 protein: CASSPGPGGGTEAFF
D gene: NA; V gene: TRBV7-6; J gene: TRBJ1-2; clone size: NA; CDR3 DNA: TGTGCCAGCAGCTTAAGGGCAGGGGACTATGGCTACACCTTC; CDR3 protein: CASSLRAGDYGYTF
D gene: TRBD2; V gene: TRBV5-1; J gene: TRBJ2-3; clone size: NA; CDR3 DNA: TGCGCCAGCAGCGTCACTAGCGGGGTTAACACAGATACGCAGTATTTT; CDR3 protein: CASSVTSGVNTDTQYF